These 22 T cell receptor beta chains were all obtained from the same sample, sequenced in a study of cytomegalovirus exposure and HLA in healthy donors. It was with 60 Vbeta and 13 Jbeta primers that the PCR ran. Only in-frame clones appear in the TCRdb table, and some are missing; sequencing was by immunoSEQ multiplex PCR. Of under 150,000 clones listed, about 80% are singletons. The sample was PBMCs. These receptors were collected from a man aged 25-40 years in good health and CMV-seropositive.

CDR3 nucleotides: TGCGCCAGCAGGCCGACTAGCGGGGGGGGAAATGAGCAGTTCTTC. Amino acid sequence: CASRPTSGGGNEQFF. The V gene is TRBV5-1, the J gene TRBJ2-1, with 14 nucleotides matching TRBD2. CDR1 SGHRS and CDR2 YFSETQ come from the germline V gene. J lost 7 bases, V lost 5 bases, and 5 bases had no gene match. The CDR3 loop spans 15 amino acids.

This CDR3 is CASSVGSGVVYEQYF. The CDR3 DNA reads TGTGCCAGCAGCGTAGGTTCCGGGGTTGTCTACGAGCAGTACTTC. J is TRBJ2-5 and V is TRBV9; TRBD2 is a possible D gene (5 bases). The end of the DNA fits TRBJ2-7 better, so the J call may be wrong. CDR3 length equals 15 residues. The germline CDR1 and CDR2 sequences are SGDLS and YYNGEE.

This clone was seen once. This chain joins TRBV5-1 and TRBJ2-3; possible D gene TRBD2, 5 bases. Trimming left V 0 bases short and J 4 bases short, with 9 bases between. CDR3 size: 14 residues. CDR1 is SGHRS, CDR2 YFSETQ, per germline. In DNA, the CDR3 is TGCGCCAGCAGCTTGGTTCTAGCAGCAGATACGCAGTATTTT. This codes for CASSLVLAADTQYF. Full variable domain (missing parts from reference TRBV5-1 and TRBJ2-3): KAGVTQTPRYLIKTRGQQVTLSCSPISGHRSVSWYQQTPGQGLQFLFEYFSETQRNKGNFPGRFSGRQFSNSRSEMNVSTLELGDSALYLCASSLVLAADTQYFGPGTRLTVL.

This clone was observed a few times. The chain combines TRBV6-5 with TRBJ2-7, with D perhaps matching TRBD1 (5 bases). The CDR3 sequence is 14 residues long. V was pared by 0 bases and J by 2 bases, with 8 bases between. CDR1 and CDR2 (germline): MNHEY, SVGAGI. This chain's CDR3 is CASSYSQGTYEQYF. CDR3 bases: TGTGCCAGCAGTTACTCGCAGGGAACCTACGAGCAGTACTTC.

The chain carries TRBV7-9 and TRBJ2-3, with 11 bases fitting TRBD2. The germline gives CDR1 SEHNR, CDR2 FQNEAQ (reference sequence). This CDR3 is built from 15 residues. With V trimmed by 3 bases and J by 6 bases, 5 bases remained unmatched. For the CDR3, the DNA is TGTGCCAGCAGCTTTGGGACTAGCGGACGGGATACGCAGTATTTT. Its translation: CASSFGTSGRDTQYF. Full variable domain (rest looked up from reference TRBV7-9 and TRBJ2-3): DTGVSQNPRHKITKRGQNVTFRCDPISEHNRLYWYRQTLGQGPEFLTYFQNEAQLEKSRLLSDRFSAERPKGSFSTLEIQRTEQGDSAMYLCASSFGTSGRDTQYFGPGTRLTVL.

The chain links TRBV29-1 to TRBJ1-2; 7 nucleotides agree with TRBD1. The germline gives CDR1 SQVTM, CDR2 ANQGSEA. J was trimmed by 4 bases and V by 0 bases; bases with no gene match: 5. This CDR3 is 14 amino acids long. CDR3 residues: CSVEDEGAGYGYTF. CDR3 coding DNA: TGCAGCGTTGAAGACGAGGGGGCAGGCTATGGCTACACCTTC.

This chain links TRBV6-1 with TRBJ2-7, with TRBD2 matching 15 bases. J lost 5 bases, V lost 0 bases, and 2 bases had no gene match. Germline V gene data show CDR1 as MNHNS and CDR2 as SASEGT. CDR3 size: 16 residues. Here the CDR3 reads CASSEAGLAGGNEQYF. The CDR3 nucleotides are TGTGCCAGCAGTGAAGCGGGACTAGCGGGAGGCAACGAGCAGTACTTC.

The chain carries TRBV9 and TRBJ2-2; D call uncertain. CDR3 length: 13 residues. The germline V and J ends were trimmed by 0 bases and 5 bases, with 5 bases remaining between them. Germline V lookup: CDR1 SGDLS, CDR2 YYNGEE. The CDR3 region has the DNA TGTGCCAGCAGCGTAGAACGGACCGGGGAGCTGTTTTTT. Protein product: CASSVERTGELFF.

V is TRBV7-9 and J is TRBJ1-4, with D maybe TRBD1 (6 bases). CDR1 is SEHNR, CDR2 FQNEAQ, per germline (reference sequence). Trimming stripped 5 bases from V and 4 bases from J, with 11 bases between. This CDR3 is 14 amino acids long. The CDR3 nucleotides are TGTGCCAGCAGCCCTGGACAGCATAATGAAAAACTGTTTTTT. It specifies CASSPGQHNEKLFF.

This clone was observed a single time. The rearrangement joins TRBV10-1 to TRBJ2-5; 12 nucleotides agree with TRBD2. CDR1 and CDR2 (germline): WNHNN, SYGVQD (reference sequence). Trimming at V came to 4 bases and at J to 1 base, leaving 4 bases not matched to a gene. CDR3 size: 16 residues. CDR3 sequence (DNA): TGCGCCAGCAGTGGAATACTAGCGGGGGGCCAAGAGACCCAGTACTTC. Protein product: CASSGILAGGQETQYF.

This chain joins TRBV11-1 and TRBJ2-3; the match to TRBD2 covers 8 bases. Germline V lookup: CDR1 SGHAT, CDR2 FQDESV (reference sequence). CDR3 size: 15 residues. V dropped 1 base and J dropped 5; count of bases not matched to a gene: 5. This chain's CDR3 is CASSLDPAGVDTQYF. For the CDR3, the DNA is TGTGCCAGCAGCTTAGATCCAGCGGGAGTAGATACGCAGTATTTT.

The J gene is TRBJ2-1, the V gene TRBV20-1; D remains ambiguous. This CDR3 is 9 amino acids long. The V gene's germline CDR1 is DFQATT and CDR2 SNEGSKA (reference sequence). Here the CDR3 DNA reads TGCAGCCCATACAATGAGCAGTTCTTC. Its protein product is CSPYNEQFF.

The rearrangement links TRBV9 to TRBJ2-1; D not resolved. V was shortened by 0 bases and J by 0 bases, with 13 bases between the two germline ends. The CDR3 is 17 amino acids. Per the germline V gene, CDR1 is SGDLS and CDR2 is YYNGEE. CDR3 region: CASSVAGQASSYNEQFF. The CDR3 region has the DNA TGTGCCAGCAGCGTAGCTGGTCAGGCGAGCTCCTACAATGAGCAGTTCTTC. Looking up the rest from reference TRBV9 and TRBJ2-1 gives the full variable domain: DSGVTQTPKHLITATGQRVTLRCSPRSGDLSVYWYQQSLDQGLQFLIQYYNGEERAKGNILERFSAQQFPDLHSELNLSSLELGDSALYFCASSVAGQASSYNEQFFGPGTRLTVL.

This clone came up once. This chain uses TRBV27 with TRBJ1-2; 7 bases fit TRBD1. Losses at the gene ends were 6 bases for V and 5 bases for J; bases not matched to a gene: 6. CDR1 MNHEY and CDR2 SMNVEV come from the germline V gene (reference sequence). The CDR3 totals 13 residues. The CDR3 reads CASSSTGNYGYTF. The CDR3 nucleotides are TGTGCCAGCAGCTCGACAGGGAATTATGGCTACACCTTC.

The V call is TRBV6-5, the J call TRBJ1-1; D not certain. Germline values: CDR1 MNHEY, CDR2 SVGAGI. CDR3 length: 13 residues. Trimming cost V 3 bases and J 2 bases, with 7 bases left between them. CDR3 region: CASSYSENTEAFF. The CDR3 region has the DNA TGTGCCAGCAGTTATAGTGAAAACACTGAAGCTTTCTTT.

The chain uses TRBV18 and TRBJ2-3, with D hard to call. From germline, CDR1 is KGHSH and CDR2 LQKENI. V was clipped by 0 bases and J by 0 bases, with 4 bases between them. The CDR3 covers 14 residues. In nucleotides, the CDR3 is TGTGCCAGCTCACCACCTCCTAGCACAGATACGCAGTATTTT. This sequence encodes CASSPPPSTDTQYF.

The chain carries TRBV7-2 and TRBJ1-3; possible D gene TRBD1, 6 bases. Trimming removed 1 base from V and 2 bases from J, with 12 bases in between. Germline V lookup: CDR1 SGHTA, CDR2 FQGNSA. This CDR3 contains 16 residues. The CDR3 region has the DNA TGTGCCAGCAGCTTAGTTCAGGGGACACCTGGAAACACCATATATTTT. Protein: CASSLVQGTPGNTIYF. Supplemented by reference TRBV7-2 and TRBJ1-3, the full variable domain reads GAGVSQSPSNKVTEKGKDVELRCDPISGHTALYWYRQSLGQGLEFLIYFQGNSAPDKSGLPSDRFSAERTGGSVSTLTIQRTQQEDSAVYLCASSLVQGTPGNTIYFGEGSWLTVV.

The rearrangement links TRBV27 to TRBJ1-4, with 8 bases aligning to TRBD1. This CDR3 has 14 amino acids. The junction had 7 bases not matched to a gene; V was cut back by 5 bases and J by 8 bases. Germline V CDR1 and CDR2: MNHEY, SMNVEV (reference sequence). CDR3 amino acids: CASSRVDREEKLFF. Written as DNA, the CDR3 is TGTGCCAGCAGTCGGGTGGACAGGGAAGAAAAACTGTTTTTT.

V is TRBV9 and J is TRBJ2-1; 10 nucleotides match TRBD2. The germline gives CDR1 SGDLS, CDR2 YYNGEE. The J segment lost 4 bases and the V segment lost 3 bases, leaving 10 bases of the junction unmatched. This CDR3 contains 17 residues. CDR3 in amino acids: CASSGRGSGGMYNEQFF. The CDR3 DNA reads as TGTGCCAGCAGCGGGAGGGGTAGCGGGGGGATGTACAATGAGCAGTTCTTC.

The V call is TRBV2, the J call TRBJ2-3, with 13 bases fitting TRBD2. The junction had 6 bases not matched to a gene; V was cut back by 6 bases and J by 0 bases. CDR1 is SNHLY, CDR2 FYNNEI, per germline. This CDR3 contains 17 residues. CDR3 in DNA: TGTGCCAGCAGACCCGGGACTAGCGGGGCTAGCACAGATACGCAGTATTTT. Its protein product is CASRPGTSGASTDTQYF. Based on the CDR3 plus reference TRBV2 and TRBJ2-3, the full variable domain is EPEVTQTPSHQVTQMGQEVILRCVPISNHLYFYWYRQILGQKVEFLVSFYNNEISEKSEIFDDQFSVERPDGSNFTLKIRSTKLEDSAMYFCASRPGTSGASTDTQYFGPGTRLTVL.

About this clone itself: The same CDR3 arises from other DNA sequences in this sample as well. The chain is built from TRBV6-5 and TRBJ1-2; TRBD1 aligns across 7 bases. With 7 bases clipped from V and 4 bases from J, the junction kept 9 bases outside the gene matches. Germline values: CDR1 MNHEY, CDR2 SVGAGI. The CDR3 is 14 residues long. The CDR3 loop is CASTDRAGGYGYTF. The CDR3 bases are TGTGCCAGCACAGACAGGGCGGGGGGCTATGGCTACACCTTC.

The chain links TRBV21-1 to TRBJ1-1; the tabulated D call, TRBD1, remains unverified against the DNA. TRBV21-1 is given as a pseudogene. The CDR3 consists of 11 residues. The CDR3 sequence is CAPRTNTEAFF. For the CDR3, the DNA is TGTGCCCCCCGGACAAACACTGAAGCTTTCTTT.